The 15 T cell receptor beta chains in this list originate from one sample, sequenced in a study of CD8 T cells in Susac syndrome. Reverse transcription of roughly 0.5 to 1 ug RNA was carried out with random hexamers. TCRdb reprocessed the immunoSEQ multiplex PCR reads via MiXCR and lists one record per CDR3 protein. The sample consists of 250,000 to 300,000 distinct CDR3 sequences, 89% of them appearing once. Specimen: CD8+ T cells from PBMCs. All receptors derive from a human donor with multiple sclerosis.

This clonotype was counted only a few times. CDR3 bases: TGTGCCAGCTCCCGGACGGGAGGGACAGATACGCAGTATTTT. This codes for CASSRTGGTDTQYF. V and J are TRBV18 and TRBJ2-3; 8 bases align to TRBD2. The CDR3 length is 14 residues. With V trimmed by 6 bases and J by 3 bases, 5 bases remained unmatched. Per germline, CDR1 KGHSH and CDR2 LQKENI.

The chain links TRBV27 to TRBJ2-1; 8 bases are shared with TRBD2. The CDR3 extends over 15 amino acids. V dropped 5 bases and J dropped 2; count of bases not matched to a gene: 5. Germline V CDR1 and CDR2: MNHEY, SMNVEV (reference sequence). Here the CDR3 DNA reads TGTGCCAGCAGTCCCATAGCGGGAACCTACAATGAGCAGTTCTTC. Translated: CASSPIAGTYNEQFF.

V usage is TRBV9 and J usage is TRBJ2-5, with 8 bases that match TRBD1. Germline lookup yields CDR1 SGDLS and CDR2 YYNGEE. This CDR3 has 13 residues. The V gene end was trimmed by 7 bases and the J gene end by 5 bases; junction bases not matched to a gene: 7. The CDR3 here is CASQGALGETQYF. DNA of the CDR3: TGTGCCAGCCAGGGGGCGTTGGGGGAGACCCAGTACTTC.

This clonotype was seen just once. The rearrangement uses TRBV7-6 and TRBJ2-7; 7 bases map to TRBD2. Germline V lookup: CDR1 SGHVS, CDR2 FNYEAQ. The CDR3 is made up of 17 amino acids. V shed 0 bases, J shed 0 bases, and the junction held 8 bases outside the gene matches. For the CDR3, the DNA is TGTGCCAGCAGCTTAGCCTTAGCGGGCGACTACTCCTACGAGCAGTACTTC. Amino acid sequence: CASSLALAGDYSYEQYF.

A few counts support this clonotype. The V and J genes are TRBV6-2 or TRBV6-3 and TRBJ2-7; a weak D match, TRBD1 (6 bases). The CDR3 covers 15 residues. The germline CDR1 and CDR2 sequences are MNHEY and SVGEGT. V dropped 2 bases and J dropped 3 bases, with 14 bases sitting between them. The CDR3 nucleotides are TGTGCCAGCAGTTACGCTGGGACAATAAGCTACGAGCAGTACTTC. It specifies CASSYAGTISYEQYF.

Regarding this clonotype: At one of its ends the junction is not consistent with the germline gene, which may arise from a read error. The chain links TRBV30 to TRBJ1-3, with D hard to call. Germline V CDR1 and CDR2: GTSNPN, SVGIG (reference sequence). This CDR3 spans 13 amino acids. As DNA, the CDR3 is TGTGCCTGGAACTCGGACTCTGAAAACACCATATATTTT. Protein product: CAWNSDSENTIYF.

V usage is TRBV2 and J usage is TRBJ2-1; D possibly corresponds to TRBD2 (6 bases). The CDR3 totals 14 residues. Trimming removed 7 bases from V and 4 bases from J, with 14 bases in between. Germline CDR1 and CDR2: SNHLY and FYNNEI. CDR3 loop: CASTLGTGYNEQFF. CDR3 nucleotide sequence: TGTGCCAGCACCCTAGGGACTGGTTACAATGAGCAGTTCTTC.

The genes are TRBV20-1 and TRBJ2-1, with a possible D match to TRBD1 (6 bases). This CDR3 is 14 amino acids long. The germline V gene has CDR1 DFQATT and CDR2 SNEGSKA (reference sequence). V lost 0 bases, J lost 4 bases, and 10 bases lay in between. The CDR3 is CSAREPQGYNEQFF. The CDR3 DNA sequence: TGCAGTGCTAGAGAGCCACAGGGATACAATGAGCAGTTCTTC.

In nucleotides, the CDR3 is TGCGCCAGCGGGGGCAGGGAGACCCAGTACTTC. Amino acids: CASGGRETQYF. The V and J genes are TRBV23-1 and TRBJ2-5, with D possibly being TRBD1 (6 bases). TRBV23-1 is an ORF, with its function uncertain. CDR3 length: 11 amino acids. The V gene lost 8 bases and the J gene lost 5 bases, with 9 bases spanning the gap.

The sample holds one count of this clonotype. The chain couples TRBV23-1 to TRBJ2-1; D gene unclear. TRBV23-1 is recorded as an ORF, its role being uncertain. Trimming shortened V by 6 bases and J by 6 bases, and 9 bases separated the two germline ends. This CDR3 has 12 amino acids. The CDR3 coding sequence is TGCGCCAGCAGAAAACACAGCAATGAGCAGTTCTTC. Its translation: CASRKHSNEQFF.

This clonotype was detected a few times. The chain combines TRBV15 with TRBJ1-1, with D tentatively TRBD1 (5 bases). This CDR3 has 13 residues. CDR1 and CDR2 (germline): LNHNV, YYDKDF (reference sequence). V lost 0 bases and J lost 4, with 6 bases in between. The CDR3 DNA is TGTGCCACCAGCAGAGAGGGGGGCACTGAAGCTTTCTTT. Translated, it gives CATSREGGTEAFF.

This rearrangement joins TRBV19 to TRBJ2-7; TRBD2 matches 7 bases. Germline values: CDR1 LNHDA, CDR2 SQIVND (reference sequence). The CDR3 runs to 16 residues. After removal of 3 bases from V and 0 bases from J, the junction contained 8 bases not matched to a gene. The CDR3 DNA follows: TGTGCCAGTAGTATTGGGGCGGGGGACCACTCCTACGAGCAGTACTTC. Its translation: CASSIGAGDHSYEQYF.

V usage is TRBV10-3 and J usage is TRBJ2-1; 10 bases are shared with TRBD1. Germline V gene lookup returns CDR1 ENHRY and CDR2 SYGVKD. The CDR3 is 20 residues long. V was clipped by 5 bases and J by 1 base; unmatched bases: 17. DNA of the CDR3: TGTGCCATCAGTTCCATGTCGGGGACAGGGGAAAGAGAATCCTACAATGAGCAGTTCTTC. Translating it yields CAISSMSGTGERESYNEQFF.

V and J are TRBV20-1 and TRBJ2-1; 9 bases line up with TRBD1. Germline values: CDR1 DFQATT, CDR2 SNEGSKA (reference sequence). Unmatched junction bases numbered 6, after V lost 6 bases and J lost 3 bases. CDR3 length: 14 amino acids. CDR3 sequence: CSARSDRGYNEQFF. As DNA, the CDR3 is TGCAGTGCCAGATCGGACAGGGGCTACAATGAGCAGTTCTTC.

The genes are TRBV6-1 and TRBJ2-7, with unresolved D. The CDR3 covers 12 residues. V dropped 8 bases and J dropped 3 bases, with 11 bases sitting between them. Germline lookup yields CDR1 MNHNS and CDR2 SASEGT. CDR3 DNA: TGTGCCAGCGTTGAGGCGGTCTACGAGCAGTACTTC. It codes for CASVEAVYEQYF.